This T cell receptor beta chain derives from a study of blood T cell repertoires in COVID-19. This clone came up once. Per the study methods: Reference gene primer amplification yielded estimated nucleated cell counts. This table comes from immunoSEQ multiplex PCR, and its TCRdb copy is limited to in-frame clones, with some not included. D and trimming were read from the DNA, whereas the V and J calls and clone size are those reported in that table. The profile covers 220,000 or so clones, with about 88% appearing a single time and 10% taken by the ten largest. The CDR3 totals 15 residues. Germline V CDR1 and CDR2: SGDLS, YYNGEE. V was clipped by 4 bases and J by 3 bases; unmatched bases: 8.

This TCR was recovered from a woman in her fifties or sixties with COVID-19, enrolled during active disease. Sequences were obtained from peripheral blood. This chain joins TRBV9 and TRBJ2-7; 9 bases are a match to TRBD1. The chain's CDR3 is CASSLTGTGRYEQYF. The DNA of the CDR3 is TGTGCCAGCAGCCTCACCGGGACAGGGCGCTACGAGCAGTACTTC.